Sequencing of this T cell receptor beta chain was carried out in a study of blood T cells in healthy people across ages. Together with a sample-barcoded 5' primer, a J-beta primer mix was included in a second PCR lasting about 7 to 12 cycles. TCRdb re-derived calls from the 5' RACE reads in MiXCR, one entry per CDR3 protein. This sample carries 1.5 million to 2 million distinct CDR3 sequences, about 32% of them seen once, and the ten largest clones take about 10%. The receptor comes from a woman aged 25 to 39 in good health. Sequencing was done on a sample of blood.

The CDR3 spells CATSLRQMNTEAFF. The CDR3 DNA reads as TGTGCCACCAGCCTCAGACAGATGAACACTGAAGCTTTCTTT. The chain joins TRBV15 to TRBJ1-1, with a tentative D call TRBD1 (5 bases). This CDR3 has 14 residues. V was shortened by 5 bases and J by 0 bases, with 10 bases between the two germline ends. Germline CDR1 reads LNHNV; CDR2 reads YYDKDF (reference sequence). The entire variable domain, with the rest obtained from reference TRBV15 and TRBJ1-1, is as follows: DAMVIQNPRYQVTQFGKPVTLSCSQTLNHNVMYWYQQKSSQAPKLLFHYYDKDFNNEADTPDNFQSRRPNTSFCFLDIRSPGLGDTAMYLCATSLRQMNTEAFFGQGTRLTVV.